This TCR beta chain was captured by sequencing in a study of blood T cell repertoires in COVID-19 (dated by TCRdb to 2019 to 2021). Some background on the complete study: Samples covering the acute and convalescent phases of COVID-19 were provided by collaborators in the United States, Italy and Spain. The material from the prospective study consisted of cDNA or gDNA derived from T cells, B-cell-depleted T cells, or PBMCs. Samples were obtained from the ongoing ImmuneRACE study (first 160 participants) and from approximately 1,200 subjects provided by 6 global collaborators. Where available, HLA class I and class II types were obtained from metadata supplied by the sample provider rather than from assay-based typing. The repertoires were made available in a free public database intended to serve as a resource for research on the immune response to SARS-CoV-2. Deeply sampled blood TCRbeta repertoires from subjects exposed to, actively infected with, or recovered from COVID-19 were included in the dataset. A de-identified subject ID, COVID-19 status, age in years and sex were almost always included in the sample metadata.

Participants in the prospective study were aged roughly 18 to 100 years, lived in 20 to 30 United States geographic areas, and enrolled through a virtual design. In the prospective study, participants were assigned to cohorts based on the clinical history participants reported in a screening survey and a study questionnaire. ImmuneRACE Cohort 3 recovered participants were defined by two consecutive negative NP/OP PCR tests, healthcare professional clearance, or symptom resolution. Each participant in the prospective study had whole blood, serum and a nasopharyngeal or oropharyngeal swab collected by mobile phlebotomists. Prospective study participants could optionally give additional blood draws and questionnaires over an approximately 2-month period. Before DNA extraction, prospective study blood samples were shipped either frozen or at room temperature. On the study overall, not on this receptor specifically: The quantity of clinical and demographic metadata differed by source and by participant and was supplied without curation.

As concerns this clone: The clone's antigen remains unknown. Qualities for individual bases were not recorded, and no much larger clone is one base off.

Reading the germline V gene gives CDR1 SQVTM and CDR2 ANQGSEA. For this chain, trimming is 6 bases at the V end and 4 bases at the J end, and the number of junction bases without a gene match is 8. Measured from the cysteine to the phenylalanine, the CDR3 is 13 residues long. This entry keeps only the CDR3 DNA: 39 bases, framed from base 1. The immunoSEQ Assay, a bias-controlled multiplex PCR, was used to amplify TCRbeta CDR3 regions from genomic DNA. The original methods were these. The number of nucleated cells in each sample was estimated from the amplification of reference gene primers within the assay. To quantify the absolute abundance of each unique TCRbeta CDR3 rearrangement, sequence reads were collapsed and filtered. For each sample, productive Simpson clonality was calculated as the square root of Simpson's diversity index across productive rearrangements. The immuneACCESS repertoire file appears here via TCRdb, limited to in-frame rearrangements. These files lack a portion of the clones; in checked studies, under half of the deficit traces to unresolved V genes, and the cause of the others is not known. The V and J calls and the clone size are those of that table, but D and trimming were determined from the DNA. Recorded for this sample are about 480,000 clones; roughly 90% of them occurred a single time. Of the sample, 1.8% is held by the ten largest clones.

This TCR came from a middle-aged woman who had recovered from COVID-19. The rearranged chain carries TRBV29-1 and TRBJ1-1; 7 of the junction bases match TRBD1. Sequencing was carried out using PBMCs or T cells enriched from blood (not recorded which). The nucleotides are TGCAGCGTGAGAGACAGGGACGTCACTGAAGCTTTCTTT. Translated, it gives CSVRDRDVTEAFF.